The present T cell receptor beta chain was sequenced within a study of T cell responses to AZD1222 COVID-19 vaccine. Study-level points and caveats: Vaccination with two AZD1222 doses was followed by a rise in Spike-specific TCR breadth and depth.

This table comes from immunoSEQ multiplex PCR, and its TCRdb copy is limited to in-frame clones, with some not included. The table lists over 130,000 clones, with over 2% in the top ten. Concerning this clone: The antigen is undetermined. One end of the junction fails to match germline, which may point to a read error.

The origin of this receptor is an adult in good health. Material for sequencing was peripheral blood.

For the CDR3, the DNA is TGTGCCAGCAGTACAGACAGGGGGTACCAGGAGACCCAGTACTTC. Protein sequence: CASSTDRGYQETQYF. This sequence joins TRBV2 and TRBJ2-5, with 9 bases aligning to TRBD1. This CDR3 comprises 15 residues. Per the germline V gene, CDR1 is SNHLY and CDR2 is FYNNEI.